This entry lists 8 T cell receptor beta chains sequenced from one sample in a study of tumor-infiltrating lymphocytes in glioblastoma multiforme. Multiple V-beta primers and a C-beta primer amplified TCRB from RNA. TCRdb re-called the multiplex PCR reads through MiXCR, storing one row per CDR3 protein. The sample consists of approximately 14,000 distinct CDR3 sequences, over 55% of them appearing once. What was sequenced was brain tumor tissue. Receptors originate from a male donor with glioblastoma.

This clonotype was observed a single time. The chain recombines TRBV11-1 with TRBJ2-7; 12 bases align to TRBD2. This CDR3 is 16 amino acids long. Trimming removed 2 bases from V and 2 bases from J; junction bases left unmatched: 4. Germline CDR1 and CDR2: SGHAT and FQDESV (reference sequence). The CDR3: CASSLLAGGPAYEQYF. The DNA of the CDR3 is TGTGCCAGCAGCTTACTAGCGGGAGGGCCGGCCTACGAGCAGTACTTC.

The chain recombines TRBV11-2 with TRBJ2-3; the match to TRBD2 covers 7 bases. The germline V gene has CDR1 SGHAT and CDR2 FQNNGV. There are 14 residues in the CDR3. Losses at the gene ends were 10 bases for V and 6 bases for J; bases not matched to a gene: 13. CDR3: CATKTSPDADTQYF. As DNA, the CDR3 is TGTGCCACGAAGACTAGCCCGGATGCGGATACGCAGTATTTT.

About this clonotype itself: A read error may explain this, as a much larger clone is one base away. The rearrangement links TRBV20-1 to TRBJ2-1; D possibly corresponds to TRBD2 (5 bases). CDR1 and CDR2 from the germline V gene are DFQATT and SNEGSKA (reference sequence). The CDR3 length is 14 residues. The CDR3 DNA is TGCAGTGCTAGGAATCGGGTAGACTACCATGAGCAGTTCTTC. Translating it yields CSARNRVDYHEQFF.

As concerns this clonotype: At one end the junction does not follow the germline gene, possibly because of a read error. The genes are TRBV11-2 and TRBJ2-2; TRBD2 matches at 7 bases. Germline loops: CDR1 SGHAT, CDR2 FQNNGV. This CDR3 has 20 residues. The CDR3 loop reads CASTPLIRPRASGKHRDLFF. CDR3 nucleotide sequence: TGTGCCAGCACCCCCCTCATTCGGCCAAGGGCTAGCGGTAAACACCGGGATCTGTTTTTT.

On this clonotype itself: A much larger clonotype is one base distant, so this may be a read error. The chain recombines TRBV20-1 with TRBJ1-5; D is undetermined. The V and J ends lost 0 bases and 4 bases respectively, with 16 bases between them. Per the germline V gene, CDR1 is DFQATT and CDR2 is SNEGSKA (reference sequence). This CDR3 is 16 amino acids long. CDR3 nucleotide sequence: TGCAGTGCTAGAGATGAAATGGACGGACCTAATCAGCCCCAGCATTTT. Residues: CSARDEMDGPNQPQHF.

Concerning this clonotype: A read error may explain this, as a much larger clone is one base away. V usage is TRBV5-6 and J usage is TRBJ1-2; D call uncertain. CDR1 and CDR2 (germline): SGHDT, YYEEEE. The CDR3 is made up of 14 amino acids. The V gene lost 6 bases and the J gene lost 3 bases, with 15 bases spanning the gap. The CDR3 DNA is TGTGCCAGCAACCCTCGCAACATGGACTATGGCTACACCTTC. Translating it yields CASNPRNMDYGYTF.

The chain is built from TRBV29-1 and TRBJ2-1, with a possible D match to TRBD2 (6 bases). Germline lookup yields CDR1 SQVTM and CDR2 ANQGSEA. The CDR3 extends over 13 amino acids. The V end was cut by 3 bases, the J end by 2 bases, with 8 bases between. In DNA form, the CDR3 reads TGCAGCGTTGATGGGGGGACCTACAATGAGCAGTTCTTC. Translation gives CSVDGGTYNEQFF.

The chain uses TRBV6-5 and TRBJ1-6; possibly TRBD1 for D (6 bases). The CDR3 sequence is 14 residues long. Germline V lookup: CDR1 MNHEY, CDR2 SVGAGI. Trimming removed 6 bases from V and 11 bases from J, with 17 bases in between. For the CDR3, the DNA is TGTGCCAGCAGGCGCATAAGGGGGAATCCACCCCTCCACTTT. Translating gives CASRRIRGNPPLHF.